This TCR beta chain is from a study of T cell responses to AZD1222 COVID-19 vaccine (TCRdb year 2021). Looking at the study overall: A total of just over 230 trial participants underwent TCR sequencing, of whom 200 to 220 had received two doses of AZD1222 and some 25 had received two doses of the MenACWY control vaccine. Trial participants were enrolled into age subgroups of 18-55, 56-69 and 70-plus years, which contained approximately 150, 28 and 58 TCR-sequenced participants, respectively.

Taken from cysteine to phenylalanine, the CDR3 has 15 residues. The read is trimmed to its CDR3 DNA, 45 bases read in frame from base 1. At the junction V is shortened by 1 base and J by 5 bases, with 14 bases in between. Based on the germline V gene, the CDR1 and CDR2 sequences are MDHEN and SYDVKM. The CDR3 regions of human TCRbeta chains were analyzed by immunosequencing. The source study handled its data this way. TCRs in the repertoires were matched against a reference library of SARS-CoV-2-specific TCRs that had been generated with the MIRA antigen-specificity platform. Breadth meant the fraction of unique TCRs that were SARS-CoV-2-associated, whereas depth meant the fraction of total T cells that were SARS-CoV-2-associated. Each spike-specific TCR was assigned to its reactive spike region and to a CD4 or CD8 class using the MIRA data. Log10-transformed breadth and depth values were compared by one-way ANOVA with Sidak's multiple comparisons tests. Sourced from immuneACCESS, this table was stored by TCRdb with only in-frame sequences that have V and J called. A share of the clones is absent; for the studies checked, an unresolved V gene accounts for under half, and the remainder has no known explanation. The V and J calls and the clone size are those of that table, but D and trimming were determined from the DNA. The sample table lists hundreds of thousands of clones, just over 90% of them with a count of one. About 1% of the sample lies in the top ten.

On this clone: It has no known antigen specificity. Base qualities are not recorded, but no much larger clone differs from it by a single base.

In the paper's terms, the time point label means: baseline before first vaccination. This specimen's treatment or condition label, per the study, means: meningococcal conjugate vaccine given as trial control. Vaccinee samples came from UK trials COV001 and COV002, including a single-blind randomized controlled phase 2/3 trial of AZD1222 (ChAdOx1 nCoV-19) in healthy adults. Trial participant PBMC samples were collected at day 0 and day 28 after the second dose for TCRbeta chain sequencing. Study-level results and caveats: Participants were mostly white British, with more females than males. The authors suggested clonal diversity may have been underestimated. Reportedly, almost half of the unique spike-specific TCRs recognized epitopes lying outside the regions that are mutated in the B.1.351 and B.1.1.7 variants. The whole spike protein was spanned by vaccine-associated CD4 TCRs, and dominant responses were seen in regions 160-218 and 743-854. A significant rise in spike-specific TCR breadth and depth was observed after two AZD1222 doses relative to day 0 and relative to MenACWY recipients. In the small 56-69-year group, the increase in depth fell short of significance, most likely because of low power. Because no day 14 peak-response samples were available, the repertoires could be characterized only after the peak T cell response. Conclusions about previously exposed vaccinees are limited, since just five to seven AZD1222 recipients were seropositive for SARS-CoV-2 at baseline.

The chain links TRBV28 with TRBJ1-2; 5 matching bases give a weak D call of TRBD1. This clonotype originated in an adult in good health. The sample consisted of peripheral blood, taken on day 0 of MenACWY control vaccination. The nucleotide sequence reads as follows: TGTGCCAGCAGTTTATTAACAGGCTGGGGGTATGGCTACACCTTC. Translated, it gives CASSLLTGWGYGYTF.